These 27 T cell receptor beta chains came from one sample sequenced in a study of blood T cell repertoires in COVID-19. The data were produced by immunoSEQ multiplex PCR, yet TCRdb's version contains in-frame clones alone and is incomplete. The repertoire has 250,000 or so clones, around nine tenths of them found once; the top ten carry under 9.5%. Sequenced material: PBMCs or T cells enriched from blood (not recorded which). The source is a man aged 40-50 years who had recovered from COVID-19.

The chain employs TRBV19 and TRBJ1-1; 7 bases are a match to TRBD1. In germline, CDR1 is LNHDA, CDR2 SQIVND (reference sequence). With V trimmed by 0 bases and J by 4 bases, 5 bases remained unmatched. The CDR3 is made up of 15 amino acids. The CDR3 spells CASSIDKGARTEAFF. In nucleotides, the CDR3 is TGTGCCAGTAGTATAGATAAGGGGGCTCGCACTGAAGCTTTCTTT. Variable domain in full (rest from reference TRBV19 and TRBJ1-1): DGGITQSPKYLFRKEGQNVTLSCEQNLNHDAMYWYRQDPGQGLRLIYYSQIVNDFQKGDIAEGYSVSREKKESFPLTVTSAQKNPTAFYLCASSIDKGARTEAFFGQGTRLTVV.

V usage is TRBV3-1 (or the pseudogene TRBV3-2) and J usage is TRBJ2-3; D remains unclear. Germline V lookup: CDR1 LGHDT, CDR2 YNNKEL (reference sequence). CDR3 length equals 12 residues. Trimming left V 1 base short and J 5 bases short, with 4 bases between. The CDR3 DNA sequence: TGTGCCAGCAGCCAAGTTAAAGATACGCAGTATTTT. It codes for CASSQVKDTQYF.

V is TRBV7-2 and J is TRBJ1-1; D perhaps matches TRBD1 (6 bases). Germline V gene lookup returns CDR1 SGHTA and CDR2 FQGNSA. The CDR3 runs 13 residues. Deletions cut 8 bases from V and 1 base from J, with 11 bases between. CDR3 amino acids: CASVWTANTEAFF. DNA of the CDR3: TGTGCCAGCGTCTGGACAGCGAACACTGAAGCTTTCTTT. The full variable domain, with the rest looked up from reference TRBV7-2 and TRBJ1-1, is GAGVSQSPSNKVTEKGKDVELRCDPISGHTALYWYRQSLGQGLEFLIYFQGNSAPDKSGLPSDRFSAERTGGSVSTLTIQRTQQEDSAVYLCASVWTANTEAFFGQGTRLTVV.

This rearrangement joins TRBV6-1 to TRBJ2-2, with a tentative D call TRBD1 (5 bases). The CDR3 is 16 amino acids. Germline assignment: CDR1 MNHNS and CDR2 SASEGT. Between the trimmed V and J ends, which lost 3 bases and 6 bases, there was a span of 17 bases. CDR3 amino acids: CASSEAARQGAGELFF. DNA for the CDR3: TGTGCCAGCAGTGAGGCGGCACGCCAAGGGGCCGGGGAGCTGTTTTTT.

V and J are TRBV5-3 and TRBJ2-1, with 11 bases that match TRBD1. TRBV5-3 is marked as an open reading frame, function uncertain. The V and J ends lost 8 bases and 6 bases, in that order; junction bases with no gene match: 4. The CDR3 contains 13 residues. CDR3 sequence reads: CASPGTGGNEQFF. The CDR3 bases are TGTGCCAGTCCCGGGACAGGGGGCAATGAGCAGTTCTTC.

The chain carries TRBV7-6 and TRBJ2-3, with D maybe TRBD2 (6 bases). The length of the CDR3 is 17 residues. Germline CDR1 is SGHVS and CDR2 is FNYEAQ. Trimming shortened V by 5 bases and J by 2 bases, and 20 bases separated the two germline ends. The CDR3 DNA sequence: TGTGCCAGCAGCGCCGCTTTGCAGGGACTCTCCACAGATACGCAGTATTTT. Translated: CASSAALQGLSTDTQYF.

The rearrangement links TRBV4-2 to TRBJ2-7, with 9 nucleotides matching TRBD1. There are 15 residues in the CDR3. Germline CDR1 reads LGHNA; CDR2 reads YNFKEQ. V lost 1 base and J lost 3; bases outside the gene matches: 4. The CDR3 here is CASSQAGTGNYEQYF. The CDR3 coding sequence is TGTGCCAGCAGCCAAGCGGGGACAGGGAACTACGAGCAGTACTTC.

This chain connects TRBV7-2 to TRBJ1-4; D is undetermined. V lost 1 base, J lost 4 bases, and 7 bases lay in between. Per germline, CDR1 SGHTA and CDR2 FQGNSA. This CDR3 comprises 14 residues. The CDR3 DNA reads as TGTGCCAGCAGCTTAGGGCAGAATAATGAAAAACTGTTTTTT. Translation: CASSLGQNNEKLFF.

The chain combines TRBV5-4 with TRBJ2-3, with 7 nucleotides matching TRBD2. The length of the CDR3 is 14 residues. Germline V lookup: CDR1 SGHNT, CDR2 YYREEE (reference sequence). V trimming: 4 bases; J trimming: 3 bases; junction bases outside the gene matches: 5. The CDR3 spells CASSPGLRTDTQYF. CDR3 nucleotide sequence: TGTGCCAGCAGCCCGGGACTAAGGACAGATACGCAGTATTTT. Supplemented by reference TRBV5-4 and TRBJ2-3, the full variable domain reads ETGVTQSPTHLIKTRGQQVTLRCSSQSGHNTVSWYQQALGQGPQFIFQYYREEENGRGNFPPRFSGLQFPNYSSELNVNALELDDSALYLCASSPGLRTDTQYFGPGTRLTVL.

This clone was detected only once. The chain couples TRBV19 to TRBJ1-3; D gene ambiguous. The germline V gene encodes CDR1 LNHDA and CDR2 SQIVND (reference sequence). The CDR3 covers 12 residues. Trimming shortened V by 4 bases and J by 3 bases, and 4 bases separated the two germline ends. The CDR3 DNA is TGTGCCAGTAGTACCAGTGGAAACACCATATATTTT. This translates into CASSTSGNTIYF.

With regard to this clone: Compared with germline, one end of the junction differs, possibly owing to a read error. J is TRBJ2-1 and V is TRBV25-1; 7 bases agree with TRBD1. CDR1 is MGHDK and CDR2 is SYGVNS in the germline V gene. This CDR3 contains 18 residues. The CDR3 nucleotides are TGTGCCAGCAGTAAATACGCCTTAAACAGGGGCCCCTACAATGAGCAGTTCTTC. Encoded protein: CASSKYALNRGPYNEQFF.

CDR3 residues: CATQTGGLEQYF. CDR3 DNA sequence: TGTGCCACCCAGACAGGGGGCCTCGAGCAGTACTTC. The rearrangement joins TRBV25-1 to TRBJ2-7, with 10 bases lining up with TRBD1. The CDR3 is 12 residues long. Trimming removed 10 bases from V and 6 bases from J; junction bases left unmatched: 6. Germline-derived CDR1 and CDR2 are MGHDK and SYGVNS.

The V gene is TRBV4-1, the J gene TRBJ2-7, with TRBD2 identical over 8 bases. The germline gives CDR1 MGHRA, CDR2 YSYEKL. This CDR3 comprises 15 residues. The V gene end was trimmed by 6 bases and the J gene end by 6 bases; junction bases not matched to a gene: 13. This chain's CDR3 is CASSLSGREAPEQYF. The CDR3 coding sequence is TGCGCCAGCAGTCTTAGTGGGCGGGAGGCACCCGAGCAGTACTTC.

This CDR3 reads CASSVVGEATYNEQFF. As DNA, the CDR3 is TGTGCCAGCAGCGTAGTCGGAGAGGCTACTTACAATGAGCAGTTCTTC. The rearrangement uses TRBV9 and TRBJ2-1; no clear D gene. CDR1 is SGDLS, CDR2 YYNGEE, per germline. V was pared by 0 bases and J by 4 bases, with 14 bases between. The CDR3 totals 16 residues.

This chain connects TRBV29-1 to TRBJ2-3; TRBD2 matches 10 bases. In germline, CDR1 is SQVTM, CDR2 ANQGSEA. The CDR3 extends over 14 amino acids. J was trimmed by 7 bases and V by 4 bases; bases with no gene match: 8. CDR3 protein: CSVASGGLTNTQYF. The CDR3 DNA reads TGCAGCGTTGCTAGCGGGGGCCTCACTAATACGCAGTATTTT.

The J gene is TRBJ2-1, the V gene TRBV6-4; 11 positions match TRBD2. Germline CDR1 MRHNA, CDR2 SNTAGT. Unmatched junction bases numbered 10, after V lost 5 bases and J lost 7 bases. The CDR3 extends over 16 amino acids. The CDR3 loop is CASSLHSGGASNEQFF. The CDR3, as DNA: TGTGCCAGCAGTTTACATAGCGGGGGGGCTTCTAATGAGCAGTTCTTC.

V is TRBV9 and J is TRBJ2-7; 8 bases match TRBD2. Trimming took 3 bases from V and 3 from J; bases not matched to a gene: 5. Germline V lookup: CDR1 SGDLS, CDR2 YYNGEE. The CDR3 extends over 14 amino acids. The CDR3 coding sequence is TGTGCCAGCAGCGCGGGGGGGACCAGCTACGAGCAGTACTTC. Translated: CASSAGGTSYEQYF.

The chain recombines TRBV9 with TRBJ1-1, with D possibly matching TRBD1 (5 bases). V was trimmed by 5 bases and J by 0 bases, leaving 14 bases between them. The CDR3 is 15 amino acids. Germline V gene sequence: CDR1 SGDLS, CDR2 YYNGEE. The CDR3 region is CASSKDRQMNTEAFF. The DNA for the CDR3 is TGTGCCAGCAGTAAGGACCGACAGATGAACACTGAAGCTTTCTTT.

The rearrangement joins TRBV10-2 to TRBJ2-2; 9 nucleotides line up with TRBD2. Per germline, CDR1 WSHSY and CDR2 SAAADI. This CDR3 region has 20 residues. The ends lost 0 bases at V and 6 bases at J; junction bases unmatched: 17. This chain's CDR3 is CASSESTNIVAGGESGELFF. The CDR3 DNA reads TGCGCCAGCAGTGAGTCGACCAATATTGTGGCGGGAGGGGAATCCGGGGAGCTGTTTTTT.

The rearrangement uses TRBV11-2 and TRBJ2-1; tentatively, D is TRBD1 (6 bases). The V gene lost 4 bases and the J gene lost 5 bases, with 12 bases spanning the gap. Looked up from germline, CDR1 is SGHAT and CDR2 is FQNNGV. The length of the CDR3 is 14 residues. The CDR3 here is CASSSWTEDNEQFF. For the CDR3, the DNA is TGTGCCAGCAGCTCGTGGACAGAGGACAATGAGCAGTTCTTC.

This chain uses TRBV7-3 with TRBJ2-1, with TRBD1 matching over 7 bases. CDR3 length equals 14 residues. The germline CDR1 and CDR2 sequences are SGHTA and FQGTGA. The junction had 7 bases not matched to a gene; V was cut back by 4 bases and J by 7 bases. The CDR3 sequence is CASSSRQGPNEQFF. The DNA for the CDR3 is TGTGCCAGCAGCTCCAGACAGGGACCTAATGAGCAGTTCTTC.

The chain combines TRBV9 with TRBJ2-7; 8 nucleotides line up with TRBD2. The ends lost 0 bases at V and 2 bases at J; junction bases unmatched: 7. CDR3 length: 16 residues. The germline V gene has CDR1 SGDLS and CDR2 YYNGEE. The DNA of the CDR3 is TGTGCCAGCAGCGTAGCTAGGGTAGCGGGGACCTACGAGCAGTACTTC. Its protein is CASSVARVAGTYEQYF.

The table lists this clone with a count of one. The chain combines TRBV2 with TRBJ1-5, with TRBD1 as a possible D gene (5 bases). The germline V gene has CDR1 SNHLY and CDR2 FYNNEI. The CDR3 is 13 residues long. V was clipped by 2 bases and J by 9 bases, with 11 bases between them. In nucleotides, the CDR3 is TGTGCCAGCAGTGAACTGGGGGGTGGGCCCCAGCATTTT. This codes for CASSELGGGPQHF.

This clone was picked up one time. This sequence joins TRBV11-2 and TRBJ2-7; D ambiguous. V lost 5 bases and J 7 bases, leaving 9 bases between the germline ends. The CDR3 length is 11 residues. Per germline, CDR1 SGHAT and CDR2 FQNNGV. Written as DNA, the CDR3 is TGTGCCAGCAGCCTAACTTTTGAGCAGTACTTC. This encodes CASSLTFEQYF.

The chain is built from TRBV15 and TRBJ2-6, with TRBD1 matching over 12 bases. Germline assignment: CDR1 LNHNV and CDR2 YYDKDF (reference sequence). The V gene end was trimmed by 2 bases and the J gene end by 3 bases; junction bases not matched to a gene: 8. The CDR3 is 19 amino acids. The CDR3 is CATSRSGTGGADGANVLTF. The DNA for the CDR3 is TGTGCCACCAGCAGATCCGGGACAGGGGGCGCTGATGGGGCCAACGTCCTGACTTTC.

V gene TRBV7-3 combines with J gene TRBJ2-1; TRBD2 aligns across 10 bases. The junction had 10 bases not matched to a gene; V was cut back by 5 bases and J by 3 bases. The CDR3 is 17 residues long. Germline CDR1 reads SGHTA; CDR2 reads FQGTGA. This CDR3 is CASSHTGTSDYYNEQFF. Written as DNA, the CDR3 is TGTGCCAGCAGCCACACCGGGACTAGCGACTACTACAATGAGCAGTTCTTC.

CDR3 sequence: CASGPFTEAFF. For the CDR3, the DNA is TGTGCCAGCGGCCCTTTTACTGAAGCTTTCTTT. This chain uses TRBV27 with TRBJ1-1; D call uncertain. CDR1 is MNHEY, CDR2 SMNVEV, per germline (reference sequence). V dropped 8 bases and J dropped 5 bases, with 9 bases sitting between them. The CDR3 spans 11 residues.